What follows are 24 T cell receptor beta chains derived from one specimen sequenced in a study of blood T cell repertoires in COVID-19 (dated by TCRdb to 2018 to 2020). The library was made by the immunoSEQ multiplex PCR assay. Here the immuneACCESS table is served through TCRdb, limited to in-frame sequences with V and J called. Missing clones are a known gap in these copies; in checked studies unresolved V genes cover under half, and the rest lacks a known reason. The sample includes approximately 140,000 clones, with 60% to 85% observed a single time. The top ten clones comprise roughly 17% of the sample. Input material: peripheral blood. The receptors originated from a man aged 50 to 59 with acute or convalescent COVID-19.

This clone was detected only once. The V call is TRBV5-1, the J call TRBJ2-2; 8 positions match TRBD2. Germline loops: CDR1 SGHRS, CDR2 YFSETQ. The V segment lost 0 bases and the J segment 2 bases; nucleotides outside the gene matches: 3. The length of the CDR3 is 16 residues. DNA of the CDR3: TGCGCCAGCAGCTTGGACAGGACTAGCAACACCGGGGAGCTGTTTTTT. The encoded protein is CASSLDRTSNTGELFF.

This sequence joins TRBV5-6 and TRBJ2-4; tentative D call: TRBD2 (6 bases). The V and J ends lost 2 bases and 0 bases respectively, with 18 bases between them. From germline, CDR1 is SGHDT and CDR2 YYEEEE. The CDR3 loop spans 18 amino acids. CDR3 sequence reads: CASSLAWRVWGAKNIQYF. DNA of the CDR3: TGTGCCAGCAGCTTAGCTTGGAGGGTCTGGGGAGCCAAAAACATTCAGTACTTC.

The chain couples TRBV7-9 to TRBJ2-1; a possible D gene is TRBD2 (5 bases). There are 18 residues in the CDR3. Germline loops: CDR1 SEHNR, CDR2 FQNEAQ (reference sequence). Trimming stripped 4 bases from V and 7 bases from J, with 26 bases between. The CDR3 DNA reads TGTGCCAGCAGCTCCTCTGGTGGGCGGGTTTCGATTATAAATGAGCAGTTCTTC. Translation: CASSSSGGRVSIINEQFF. The whole variable domain, remainder taken from reference TRBV7-9 and TRBJ2-1, is DTGVSQNPRHKITKRGQNVTFRCDPISEHNRLYWYRQTLGQGPEFLTYFQNEAQLEKSRLLSDRFSAERPKGSFSTLEIQRTEQGDSAMYLCASSSSGGRVSIINEQFFGPGTRLTVL.

The chain links TRBV2 to TRBJ1-2; maybe TRBD1 (5 bases). CDR3 length: 14 amino acids. Germline V gene sequence: CDR1 SNHLY, CDR2 FYNNEI. The germline V and J ends were trimmed by 1 base and 2 bases, with 8 bases remaining between them. CDR3 bases: TGTGCCAGCAGTGAAGGACAGCTAAACTATGGCTACACCTTC. Protein product: CASSEGQLNYGYTF.

This clone has more than one count but fewer than ten. This CDR3 is also generated by other DNA sequences in the sample. The chain uses TRBV7-2 and TRBJ1-1, with D hard to call. The CDR3 has 13 residues. Germline V gene sequence: CDR1 SGHTA, CDR2 FQGNSA. Trimming stripped 3 bases from V and 0 bases from J, with 5 bases between. The CDR3 protein is CASSFSVNTEAFF. The CDR3 coding sequence is TGTGCCAGCAGCTTTTCAGTGAACACTGAAGCTTTCTTT.

In this sample, this clone turned up once. This chain joins TRBV7-8 and TRBJ2-5; maybe TRBD1 (6 bases). Trimming shortened V by 11 bases and J by 1 base, and 11 bases separated the two germline ends. Per germline, CDR1 SGHVS and CDR2 FQNEAQ. This CDR3 is built from 12 residues. CDR3 nucleotide sequence: TGTGCCTCACAGGGCGGCCAAGAGACCCAGTACTTC. It specifies CASQGGQETQYF.

The rearrangement uses TRBV6-1 and TRBJ2-2; D is uncertain. This CDR3 is built from 17 residues. Germline V gene data show CDR1 as MNHNS and CDR2 as SASEGT. V shed 4 bases and J shed 5 bases, with 20 bases lying between them. The CDR3 loop is CASSGEESLTWTGELFF. CDR3 DNA: TGTGCCAGCAGTGGAGAAGAAAGCCTAACCTGGACCGGGGAGCTGTTTTTT.

V usage is TRBV2 and J usage is TRBJ1-2, with D possibly TRBD1 on 6 matching bases. Per the germline V gene, CDR1 is SNHLY and CDR2 is FYNNEI. The CDR3 extends over 12 amino acids. Deletions cut 10 bases from V and 8 bases from J, with 17 bases between. CDR3 residues: CATARGEGGYTF. DNA for the CDR3: TGTGCCACCGCCAGGGGTGAAGGCGGCTACACCTTC.

The chain employs TRBV4-1 and TRBJ2-7, with a possible D match to TRBD2 (7 bases). With 2 bases removed from V and 0 bases from J, the gap between germline ends came to 17 bases. This CDR3 has 17 residues. Germline assignment: CDR1 MGHRA and CDR2 YSYEKL. The DNA of the CDR3 is TGCGCCAGCAGCCAATTGAGGGGGGGCAAGAGCTCCTACGAGCAGTACTTC. Its translation is CASSQLRGGKSSYEQYF.

The chain combines TRBV5-4 with TRBJ1-1; D is unresolved. V was cut by 5 bases and J by 11 bases, with 13 bases left in between. Germline loops: CDR1 SGHNT, CDR2 YYREEE (reference sequence). This CDR3 has 11 residues. CDR3 DNA: TGTGCCAGCAGGAGGTCAACCGGGGCTTTCTTT. This encodes CASRRSTGAFF.

This chain uses TRBV5-5 with TRBJ2-5; 9 nucleotides match TRBD2. This CDR3 comprises 13 residues. V gave up 5 bases and J gave up 5 bases; unmatched junction bases: 4. Germline CDR1 reads SGHKS; CDR2 reads YYEKEE (reference sequence). In nucleotides, the CDR3 is TGTGCCAGCAGTCGGCTAGCGGGGGAGACCCAGTACTTC. The encoded protein is CASSRLAGETQYF.

The chain is built from TRBV7-9 and TRBJ2-5, with 7 bases fitting TRBD2. This CDR3 spans 15 amino acids. Germline loops: CDR1 SEHNR, CDR2 FQNEAQ (reference sequence). J gave up 1 base and V 1 base, and 3 bases lay outside the gene matches. The CDR3 loop is CASSLEASGQETQYF. The CDR3 nucleotides are TGTGCCAGCAGCTTAGAGGCTAGCGGCCAAGAGACCCAGTACTTC.

This clone was observed a few times. V usage is TRBV19 and J usage is TRBJ1-5; no reliable D call. V shed 3 bases and J shed 1 base, with 13 bases lying between them. Per the germline V gene, CDR1 is LNHDA and CDR2 is SQIVND (reference sequence). CDR3 length equals 16 residues. CDR3: CASSILWQMSNQPQHF. The CDR3 nucleotides read TGTGCCAGTAGTATTCTTTGGCAGATGAGCAATCAGCCCCAGCATTTT.

The V gene is TRBV19, the J gene TRBJ2-2, with a tentative D call TRBD2 (6 bases). The ends were cut back, 3 bases at V and 6 bases at J, with 8 bases in the middle. Germline loops: CDR1 LNHDA, CDR2 SQIVND (reference sequence). The CDR3 loop spans 13 amino acids. CDR3 in amino acids: CASSIGGPGELFF. The CDR3 DNA sequence: TGTGCCAGTAGTATCGGGGGTCCCGGGGAGCTGTTTTTT.

The chain combines TRBV2 with TRBJ2-5; 7 nucleotides line up with TRBD1. Germline trimming cut 4 bases from V and 5 bases from J; bases unmatched to any gene: 7. Germline CDR1 SNHLY, CDR2 FYNNEI. CDR3 size: 14 residues. CDR3 sequence (DNA): TGTGCCAGCAGTGGCCAGGGGGTTTGGGAGACCCAGTACTTC. This encodes CASSGQGVWETQYF. The complete variable domain, with remaining parts taken from reference TRBV2 and TRBJ2-5, reads EPEVTQTPSHQVTQMGQEVILRCVPISNHLYFYWYRQILGQKVEFLVSFYNNEISEKSEIFDDQFSVERPDGSNFTLKIRSTKLEDSAMYFCASSGQGVWETQYFGPGTRLLVL.

The chain links TRBV18 to TRBJ1-2; no clear D. The CDR3 is 16 amino acids. V was clipped by 4 bases and J by 0 bases, with 15 bases between them. Per germline, CDR1 KGHSH and CDR2 LQKENI. CDR3 protein: CASSLHPATSNYGYTF. CDR3 bases: TGTGCCAGCTCACTACATCCAGCGACTTCTAACTATGGCTACACCTTC.

This rearrangement joins TRBV6-5 to TRBJ1-6, with 7 bases lining up with TRBD1. J was trimmed by 5 bases and V by 2 bases; bases with no gene match: 3. The germline gives CDR1 MNHEY, CDR2 SVGAGI. The CDR3 sequence is 15 residues long. The CDR3 nucleotides are TGTGCCAGCAGTTACACCGGGACAGATAATTCACCCCTCCACTTT. It specifies CASSYTGTDNSPLHF.

The chain links TRBV18 to TRBJ1-2; TRBD1 matches at 9 bases. Losses at the gene ends were 3 bases for V and 8 bases for J; bases not matched to a gene: 7. The CDR3 loop spans 14 amino acids. Germline assignment: CDR1 KGHSH and CDR2 LQKENI. The CDR3 protein is CASSPRTGEYGYTF. As DNA, the CDR3 is TGTGCCAGCTCACCCAGGACAGGGGAGTACGGCTACACCTTC.

In DNA form, the CDR3 reads TGTGCCTGGAGTGTACGGAGGGAGACCCAGTACTTC. Translated, it gives CAWSVRRETQYF. The chain is built from TRBV30 and TRBJ2-5; perhaps TRBD2 as D (5 bases). Germline lookup yields CDR1 GTSNPN and CDR2 SVGIG (reference sequence). The V end lost 0 bases, the J end lost 5 bases, and 7 bases lay between the germline ends. The CDR3 extends over 12 amino acids.

The V call is TRBV19, the J call TRBJ2-5; D gene uncertain. Germline CDR1 LNHDA, CDR2 SQIVND (reference sequence). V lost 4 bases and J 4 bases, leaving 10 bases between the germline ends. This CDR3 comprises 13 residues. This CDR3 is CASSTGVVETQYF. The CDR3, as DNA: TGTGCCAGTAGTACTGGAGTTGTAGAGACCCAGTACTTC.

The rearrangement links TRBV30 to TRBJ2-5, with 8 bases that match TRBD2. The ends lost 1 base at V and 4 bases at J; junction bases unmatched: 8. Germline CDR1 reads GTSNPN; CDR2 reads SVGIG (reference sequence). The CDR3 is 15 amino acids. CDR3 residues: CAWSGHGGALETQYF. The DNA of the CDR3 is TGTGCCTGGAGTGGCCACGGGGGGGCATTAGAGACCCAGTACTTC.

This clone was counted between two and nine times. The V gene is TRBV2, the J gene TRBJ1-5; 9 nucleotides align to TRBD1. V shed 4 bases and J 2 bases; nucleotides not matched to a gene: 3. The CDR3 spans 15 residues. The germline gives CDR1 SNHLY, CDR2 FYNNEI. CDR3 amino acids: CASSVQGAGNQPQHF. CDR3 sequence (DNA): TGTGCCAGCAGTGTACAGGGGGCTGGCAATCAGCCCCAGCATTTT. Filled out from reference TRBV2 and TRBJ1-5, the complete variable domain reads EPEVTQTPSHQVTQMGQEVILRCVPISNHLYFYWYRQILGQKVEFLVSFYNNEISEKSEIFDDQFSVERPDGSNFTLKIRSTKLEDSAMYFCASSVQGAGNQPQHFGDGTRLSIL.

The chain joins TRBV6-5 to TRBJ1-1, with a weak D call TRBD1 (5 bases). The V gene lost 0 bases and the J gene lost 5 bases, with 10 bases spanning the gap. Germline V gene data show CDR1 as MNHEY and CDR2 as SVGAGI. The CDR3 spans 14 residues. The CDR3: CASSYSPGGTEAFF. CDR3 nucleotides: TGTGCCAGCAGTTACTCCCCCGGGGGAACTGAAGCTTTCTTT.

The chain recombines TRBV7-9 with TRBJ1-1; D may be TRBD1 (5 bases). Per germline, CDR1 SEHNR and CDR2 FQNEAQ (reference sequence). This CDR3 is built from 14 residues. V lost 1 base, J lost 6 bases, and 12 bases lay in between. The CDR3: CASSLGGASAEAFF. DNA for the CDR3: TGTGCCAGCAGCTTAGGAGGGGCTAGCGCTGAAGCTTTCTTT.